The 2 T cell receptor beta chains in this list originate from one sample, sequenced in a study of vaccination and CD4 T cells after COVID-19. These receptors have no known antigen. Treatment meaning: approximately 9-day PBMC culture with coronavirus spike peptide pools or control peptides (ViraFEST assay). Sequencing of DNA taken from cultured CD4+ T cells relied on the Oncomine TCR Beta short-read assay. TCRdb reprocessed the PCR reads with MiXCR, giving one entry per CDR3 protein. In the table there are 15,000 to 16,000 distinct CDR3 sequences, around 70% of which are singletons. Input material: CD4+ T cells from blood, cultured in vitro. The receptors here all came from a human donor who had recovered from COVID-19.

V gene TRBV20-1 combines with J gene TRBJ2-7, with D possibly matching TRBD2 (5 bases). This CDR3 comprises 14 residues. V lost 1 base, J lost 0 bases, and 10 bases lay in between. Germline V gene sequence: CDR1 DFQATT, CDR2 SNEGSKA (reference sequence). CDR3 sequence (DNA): TGCAGTGCTAGAGTTCCCGGACTCTCCTACGAGCAGTACTTC. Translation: CSARVPGLSYEQYF.

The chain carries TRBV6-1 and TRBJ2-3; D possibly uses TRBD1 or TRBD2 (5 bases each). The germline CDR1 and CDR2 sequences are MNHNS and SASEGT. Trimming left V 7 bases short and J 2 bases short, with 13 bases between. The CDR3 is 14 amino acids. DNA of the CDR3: TGTGCCAGCACCGGGACGGTTTCCACAGATACGCAGTATTTT. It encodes CASTGTVSTDTQYF.